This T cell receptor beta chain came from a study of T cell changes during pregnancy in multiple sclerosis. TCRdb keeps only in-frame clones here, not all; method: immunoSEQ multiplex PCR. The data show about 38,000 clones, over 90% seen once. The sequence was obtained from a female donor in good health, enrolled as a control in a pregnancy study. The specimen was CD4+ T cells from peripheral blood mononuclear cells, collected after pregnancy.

This CDR3 is CASSEVRENTEAFF. The DNA of the CDR3 is TGTGCCAGCAGTGAAGTTCGGGAGAACACTGAAGCTTTCTTT. This chain uses TRBV6-1 with TRBJ1-1; no reliable D call. Germline CDR1 and CDR2: MNHNS and SASEGT. This CDR3 contains 14 residues. V was shortened by 1 base and J by 1 base, with 7 bases between the two germline ends.